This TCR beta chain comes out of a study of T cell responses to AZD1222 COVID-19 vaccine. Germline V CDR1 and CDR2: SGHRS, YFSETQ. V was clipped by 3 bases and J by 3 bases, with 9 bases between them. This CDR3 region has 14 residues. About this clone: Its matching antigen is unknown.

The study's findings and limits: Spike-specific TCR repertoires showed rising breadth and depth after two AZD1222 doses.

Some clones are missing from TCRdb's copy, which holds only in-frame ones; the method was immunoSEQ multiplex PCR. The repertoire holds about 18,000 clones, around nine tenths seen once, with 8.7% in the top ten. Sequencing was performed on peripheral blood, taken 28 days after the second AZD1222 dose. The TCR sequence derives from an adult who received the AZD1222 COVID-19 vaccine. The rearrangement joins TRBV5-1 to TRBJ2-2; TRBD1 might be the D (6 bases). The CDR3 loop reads CASSWTVDTGELFF. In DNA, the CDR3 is TGCGCCAGCAGCTGGACAGTCGACACCGGGGAGCTGTTTTTT.